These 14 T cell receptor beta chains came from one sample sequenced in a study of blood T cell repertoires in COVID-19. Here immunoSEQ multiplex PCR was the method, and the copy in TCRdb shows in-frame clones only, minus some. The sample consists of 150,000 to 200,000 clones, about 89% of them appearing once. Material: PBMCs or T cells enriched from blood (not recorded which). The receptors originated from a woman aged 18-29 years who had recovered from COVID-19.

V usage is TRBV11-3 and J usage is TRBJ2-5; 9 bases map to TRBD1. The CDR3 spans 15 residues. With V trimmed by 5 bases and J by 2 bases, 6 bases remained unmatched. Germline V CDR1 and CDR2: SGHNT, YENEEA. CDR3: CASSRGQGIQETQYF. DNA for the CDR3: TGTGCCAGCAGCCGTGGACAGGGGATACAAGAGACCCAGTACTTC.

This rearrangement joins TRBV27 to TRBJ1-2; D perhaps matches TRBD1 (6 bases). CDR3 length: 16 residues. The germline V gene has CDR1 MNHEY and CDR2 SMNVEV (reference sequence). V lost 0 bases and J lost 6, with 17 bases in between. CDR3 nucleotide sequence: TGTGCCAGCAGTTTATCTTTCGGATATTGGACAGATGGCTACACCTTC. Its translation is CASSLSFGYWTDGYTF.

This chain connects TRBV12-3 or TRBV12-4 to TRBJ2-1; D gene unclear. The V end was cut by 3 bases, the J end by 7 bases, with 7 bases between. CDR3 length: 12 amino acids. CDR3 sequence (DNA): TGTGCCAGCAGTTTTACGGGTAATGAGCAGTTCTTC. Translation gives CASSFTGNEQFF.

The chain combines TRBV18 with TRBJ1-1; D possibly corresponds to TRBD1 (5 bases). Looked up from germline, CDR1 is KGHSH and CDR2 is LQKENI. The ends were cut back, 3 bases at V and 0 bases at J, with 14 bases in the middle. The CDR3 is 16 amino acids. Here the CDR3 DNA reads TGTGCCAGCTCACCTAATTTTGCAGGGATGAACACTGAAGCTTTCTTT. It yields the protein CASSPNFAGMNTEAFF.

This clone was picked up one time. The CDR3 DNA sequence: TGTGCCAGCACTCCTGGGACAGGGAGGGAGACCCAGTACTTC. It specifies CASTPGTGRETQYF. V is TRBV2 and J is TRBJ2-5, with 9 bases matching TRBD1. V trimming: 7 bases; J trimming: 5 bases; junction bases outside the gene matches: 8. This CDR3 spans 14 amino acids. Per germline, CDR1 SNHLY and CDR2 FYNNEI.

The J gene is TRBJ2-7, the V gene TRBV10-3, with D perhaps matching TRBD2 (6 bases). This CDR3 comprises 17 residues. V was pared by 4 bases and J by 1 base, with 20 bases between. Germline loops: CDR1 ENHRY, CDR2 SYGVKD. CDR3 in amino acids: CAISGVGSGDTSYEQYF. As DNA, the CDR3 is TGTGCCATCAGTGGAGTCGGGTCGGGAGATACTTCCTACGAGCAGTACTTC.

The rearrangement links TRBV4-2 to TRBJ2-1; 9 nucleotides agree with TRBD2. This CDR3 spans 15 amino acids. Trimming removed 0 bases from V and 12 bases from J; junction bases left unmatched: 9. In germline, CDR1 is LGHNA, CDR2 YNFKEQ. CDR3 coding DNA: TGTGCCAGCAGCCAAGATAGCGCTAGCGGGAACCTGCAGTTCTTC. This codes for CASSQDSASGNLQFF.

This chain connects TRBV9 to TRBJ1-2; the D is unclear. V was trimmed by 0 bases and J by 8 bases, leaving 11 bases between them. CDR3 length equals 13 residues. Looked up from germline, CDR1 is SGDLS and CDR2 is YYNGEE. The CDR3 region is CASSVVEGVGYTF. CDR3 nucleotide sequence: TGTGCCAGCAGCGTAGTCGAGGGAGTGGGCTACACCTTC.

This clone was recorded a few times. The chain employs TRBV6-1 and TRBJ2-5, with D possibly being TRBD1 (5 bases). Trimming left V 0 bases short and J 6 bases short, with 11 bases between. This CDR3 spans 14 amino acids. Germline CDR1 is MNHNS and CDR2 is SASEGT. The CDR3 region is CASSEARGRKTQYF. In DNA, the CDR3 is TGTGCCAGCAGTGAAGCAAGGGGAAGGAAGACCCAGTACTTC.

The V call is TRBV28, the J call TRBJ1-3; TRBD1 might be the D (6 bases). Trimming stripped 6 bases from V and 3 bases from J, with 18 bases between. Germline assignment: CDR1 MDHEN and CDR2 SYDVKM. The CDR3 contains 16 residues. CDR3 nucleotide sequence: TGTGCCAGCAGCAACCTAGAGGACAGAAGTGGAAACACCATATATTTT. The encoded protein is CASSNLEDRSGNTIYF.

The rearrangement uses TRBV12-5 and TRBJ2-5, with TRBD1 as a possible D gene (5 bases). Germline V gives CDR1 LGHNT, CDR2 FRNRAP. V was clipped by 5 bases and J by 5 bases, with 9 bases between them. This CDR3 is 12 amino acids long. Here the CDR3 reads CASGPQEETQYF. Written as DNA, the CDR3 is TGTGCTAGTGGTCCACAGGAGGAGACCCAGTACTTC.

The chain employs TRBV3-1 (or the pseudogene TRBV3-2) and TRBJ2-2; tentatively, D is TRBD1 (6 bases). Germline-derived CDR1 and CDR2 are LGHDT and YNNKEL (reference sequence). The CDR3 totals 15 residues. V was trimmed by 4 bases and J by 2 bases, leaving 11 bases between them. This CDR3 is CASSPQGLNTGELFF. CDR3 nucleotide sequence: TGTGCCAGCAGCCCCCAGGGGTTAAACACCGGGGAGCTGTTTTTT.

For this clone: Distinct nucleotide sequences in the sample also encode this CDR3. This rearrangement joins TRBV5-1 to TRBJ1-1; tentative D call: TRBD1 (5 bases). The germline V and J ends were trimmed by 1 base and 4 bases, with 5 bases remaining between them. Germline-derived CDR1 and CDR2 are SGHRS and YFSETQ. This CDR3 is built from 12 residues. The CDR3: CASSLRGTEAFF. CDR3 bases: TGCGCCAGCAGCTTGAGGGGCACTGAAGCTTTCTTT. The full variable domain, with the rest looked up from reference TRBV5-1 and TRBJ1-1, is KAGVTQTPRYLIKTRGQQVTLSCSPISGHRSVSWYQQTPGQGLQFLFEYFSETQRNKGNFPGRFSGRQFSNSRSEMNVSTLELGDSALYLCASSLRGTEAFFGQGTRLTVV.

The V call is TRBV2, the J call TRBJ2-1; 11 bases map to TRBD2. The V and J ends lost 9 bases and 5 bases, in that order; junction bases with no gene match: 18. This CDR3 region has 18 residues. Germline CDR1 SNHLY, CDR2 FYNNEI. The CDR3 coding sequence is TGTGCCAGTCGGACTAGCGGGCGTTCCTCCTGGGCCGACAATGAGCAGTTCTTC. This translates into CASRTSGRSSWADNEQFF.